These 15 T cell receptor beta chains originate from one sample sequenced in a study of cytomegalovirus exposure and HLA in healthy donors. Primers for the PCR totalled 60 Vbeta and 13 Jbeta. The protocol was immunoSEQ multiplex PCR, while the TCRdb copy is restricted to in-frame clones and leaves out a portion. The sample carries around 100,000 clones, around 57% recorded once. The specimen was PBMCs. These receptors all come from a human donor in good health.

This sequence joins TRBV6-5 and TRBJ2-1, with D maybe TRBD2 (6 bases). V lost 5 bases, J lost 9 bases, and 17 bases lay in between. CDR3 length: 14 amino acids. Germline CDR1 reads MNHEY; CDR2 reads SVGAGI. The CDR3 sequence is CASSTNLDGGEQFF. The CDR3 nucleotides read TGTGCCAGCAGTACCAACTTGGACGGGGGTGAGCAGTTCTTC.

The V gene is TRBV28, the J gene TRBJ2-3, with TRBD2 matching over 9 bases. V shed 1 base and J 0 bases; nucleotides not matched to a gene: 5. CDR3 size: 17 residues. Germline assignment: CDR1 MDHEN and CDR2 SYDVKM. CDR3 in DNA: TGTGCCAGCAGTTTATTAACGCTAGCGGGGAGCACAGATACGCAGTATTTT. Its protein product is CASSLLTLAGSTDTQYF.

This clone was seen only a few times. Here the CDR3 DNA reads TGTGCCACCCAGGGGGCATGGGATGAAAAACTGTTTTTT. As protein: CATQGAWDEKLFF. V and J are TRBV28 and TRBJ1-4, with 8 positions matching TRBD1. Unmatched junction bases numbered 7, after V lost 10 bases and J lost 6 bases. The CDR3 sequence is 13 residues long. Germline V gene lookup returns CDR1 MDHEN and CDR2 SYDVKM.

This clone was found a few times. V usage is TRBV5-1 and J usage is TRBJ1-5; 7 bases map to TRBD1. Unmatched junction bases numbered 7, after V lost 4 bases and J lost 3 bases. This CDR3 contains 15 residues. Germline loops: CDR1 SGHRS, CDR2 YFSETQ. CDR3 sequence reads: CASSPEGAFNQPQHF. CDR3 nucleotides: TGCGCCAGCAGCCCGGAGGGGGCCTTCAATCAGCCCCAGCATTTT.

This sequence joins TRBV9 and TRBJ1-1; no clear D. The CDR3 has 14 residues. Germline CDR1 and CDR2: SGDLS and YYNGEE. Trimming shortened V by 0 bases and J by 2 bases, and 8 bases separated the two germline ends. This CDR3 reads CASSVGQINTEAFF. Written as DNA, the CDR3 is TGTGCCAGCAGCGTAGGGCAGATCAACACTGAAGCTTTCTTT.

The chain is built from TRBV4-2 and TRBJ1-3; TRBD1 agrees at 12 bases. The J segment lost 1 base and the V segment lost 0 bases, leaving 7 bases of the junction unmatched. CDR3 length: 19 amino acids. CDR1 is LGHNA, CDR2 YNFKEQ, per germline. As DNA, the CDR3 is TGTGCCAGCAGCCAAGATCCGGGACAGGGGGCAGGATCTGGAAACACCATATATTTT. Its translation: CASSQDPGQGAGSGNTIYF.

V and J are TRBV25-1 and TRBJ1-4; 8 positions match TRBD1. Per the germline V gene, CDR1 is MGHDK and CDR2 is SYGVNS. Trimming cost V 5 bases and J 8 bases; bases outside gene matches: 10. CDR3 size: 15 residues. The CDR3 DNA follows: TGTGCCAGCAGTAACCCGGACAGGGCGGAGGAAAAACTGTTTTTT. It codes for CASSNPDRAEEKLFF.

The chain links TRBV4-1 to TRBJ2-7; 9 bases line up with TRBD1. J gave up 3 bases and V 3 bases, and 12 bases lay outside the gene matches. The CDR3 contains 17 residues. Germline V gene lookup returns CDR1 MGHRA and CDR2 YSYEKL. This chain's CDR3 is CASSHEQGALPYYEQYF. The DNA of the CDR3 is TGCGCCAGCAGCCATGAACAGGGGGCGCTTCCCTACTACGAGCAGTACTTC.

This clone was picked up a small number of times. The chain carries TRBV6-1 and TRBJ2-7; weak D call: TRBD2 (6 bases). CDR1 is MNHNS, CDR2 SASEGT, per germline. CDR3 size: 14 residues. V was shortened by 4 bases and J by 0 bases, with 10 bases between the two germline ends. This CDR3 is CASSGLDYSYEQYF. The DNA for the CDR3 is TGTGCCAGCAGTGGACTGGACTACTCCTACGAGCAGTACTTC.

This clone was seen only a few times. The V gene is TRBV20-1, the J gene TRBJ2-1; possible D gene TRBD2, 5 bases. The length of the CDR3 is 10 residues. V was pared by 3 bases and J by 12 bases, with 9 bases between. CDR1 is DFQATT and CDR2 is SNEGSKA in the germline V gene (reference sequence). CDR3 amino acids: CSASSGGQFF. The CDR3 DNA is TGCAGTGCTAGCAGTGGAGGGCAGTTCTTC.

This clone was detected a few times. The chain recombines TRBV28 with TRBJ1-4; unclear D gene. Trimming removed 9 bases at V and 10 bases at J, with 18 bases between. CDR1 and CDR2 (germline): MDHEN, SYDVKM. This CDR3 has 13 residues. The CDR3 spells CASSDFQRGKLFF. The CDR3 DNA sequence: TGTGCCAGTTCCGATTTTCAGCGGGGAAAACTGTTTTTT.

This chain uses TRBV11-2 with TRBJ1-4, with D possibly matching TRBD1 (5 bases). The V end lost 1 base, the J end lost 6 bases, and 9 bases lay between the germline ends. CDR3 length equals 14 residues. Germline CDR1 SGHAT, CDR2 FQNNGV. The CDR3: CASSLGWGDEKLFF. CDR3 nucleotides: TGTGCCAGCAGCTTAGGTTGGGGGGATGAAAAACTGTTTTTT. The full variable domain, with the rest looked up from reference TRBV11-2 and TRBJ1-4, is EAGVAQSPRYKIIEKRQSVAFWCNPISGHATLYWYQQILGQGPKLLIQFQNNGVVDDSQLPKDRFSAERLKGVDSTLKIQPAKLEDSAVYLCASSLGWGDEKLFFGSGTQLSVL.

This chain joins TRBV5-1 and TRBJ2-1; 13 bases are a match to TRBD2. The V gene's germline CDR1 is SGHRS and CDR2 YFSETQ. V shed 4 bases and J 0 bases; nucleotides not matched to a gene: 7. The CDR3 loop spans 18 amino acids. Here the CDR3 reads CASSPGLAGPASYNEQFF. CDR3 coding DNA: TGCGCCAGCAGCCCGGGACTAGCGGGACCTGCCTCCTACAATGAGCAGTTCTTC.

The CDR3 DNA is TGTGCCAGCTCACCACCGAATGGGGGGAGTGAGCAGTTCTTC. The encoded protein is CASSPPNGGSEQFF. V is TRBV18 and J is TRBJ2-1; D might be TRBD2 (6 bases). Per germline, CDR1 KGHSH and CDR2 LQKENI. The CDR3 is 14 residues long. The ends were cut back, 0 bases at V and 9 bases at J, with 12 bases in the middle.

This chain links TRBV2 with TRBJ2-1; 9 bases fit TRBD1. V shed 6 bases, J shed 10 bases, and the junction held 7 bases outside the gene matches. Germline CDR1 is SNHLY and CDR2 is FYNNEI. There are 13 residues in the CDR3. The CDR3 loop is CASSAQGAGEQFF. CDR3 nucleotides: TGTGCCAGCAGCGCACAGGGGGCAGGCGAGCAGTTCTTC.